This record concerns one TCR beta chain sequence. The antigen is unknown. Between the trimmed V and J ends, which lost 3 bases and 3 bases, there was a span of 11 bases. CDR1 and CDR2 (germline): MNHNY, SVGAGI (reference sequence). This CDR3 contains 14 residues. The sample belongs to a study of shared clonotypes between healthy human individuals. Study information: CD4 naive and memory got three plates each, CD8 naive two, CD8 memory one. General observations from the study: Apart from blood, nothing was sampled; tissue repertoires likely differ.

There were only Caucasian adults among the donors, and all lived in Nashville, Tennessee. Sorted subsets were amplified in replicate PCRs using 200 to 250 ng DNA, about 30,000 T cell genomes. Sequencing was performed with immunoSEQ multiplex PCR; in TCRdb, only in-frame clones are kept and a portion is missing. The sample shows about 1 million clones, 65% to 80% of them seen only once. The sequence was collected from a man aged 18 to 35 in good health. The material sequenced was memory CD4+ T cells sorted from blood. The subset was: CD45RA-negative fraction. The chain joins TRBV6-6 to TRBJ1-2; no definite D call. This CDR3 is CASSYNSFDYGYTF. In nucleotides, the CDR3 is TGTGCCAGCAGTTATAACTCCTTCGACTATGGCTACACCTTC.